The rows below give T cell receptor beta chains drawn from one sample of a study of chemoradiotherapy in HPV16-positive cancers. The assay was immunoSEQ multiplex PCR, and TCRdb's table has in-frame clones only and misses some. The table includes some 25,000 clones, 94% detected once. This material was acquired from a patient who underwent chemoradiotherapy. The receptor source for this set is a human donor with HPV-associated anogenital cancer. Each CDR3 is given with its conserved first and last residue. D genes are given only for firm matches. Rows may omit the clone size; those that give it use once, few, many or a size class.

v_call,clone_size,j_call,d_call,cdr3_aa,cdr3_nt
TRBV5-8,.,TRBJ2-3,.,CASSLGWGGEDTQYF,TGTGCCAGCAGCTTGGGTTGGGGCGGGGAAGATACGCAGTATTTT
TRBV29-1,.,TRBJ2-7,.,CSVEGERDEQYF,TGCAGCGTTGAAGGCGAGCGCGACGAGCAGTACTTC
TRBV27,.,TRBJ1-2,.,CASSLSVTDANYGYTF,TGTGCCAGCAGTTTATCGGTAACAGATGCTAACTATGGCTACACCTTC
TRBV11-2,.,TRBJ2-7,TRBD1,CASSPRDRVNDEQYF,TGTGCCAGCAGCCCGAGGGACAGGGTAAACGACGAGCAGTACTTC
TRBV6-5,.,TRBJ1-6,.,CASSPRLGGAPLHF,TGTGCCAGCAGTCCCCGACTCGGCGGGGCACCCCTCCACTTT
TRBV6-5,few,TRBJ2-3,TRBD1,CASSAGTGGADTQYF,TGTGCCAGCAGTGCCGGGACAGGGGGCGCAGATACGCAGTATTTT
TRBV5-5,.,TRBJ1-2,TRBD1,CASSLNQGEDGYTF,TGTGCCAGCAGCTTGAACCAGGGGGAGGATGGCTACACCTTC
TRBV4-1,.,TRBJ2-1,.,CASSLNSGEGEQFF,TGCGCCAGCAGCCTAAACTCAGGGGAGGGGGAGCAGTTCTTC
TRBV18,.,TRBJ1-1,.,CASSPSQGNTEAFF,TGTGCCAGCTCACCAAGCCAGGGTAACACTGAAGCTTTCTTT
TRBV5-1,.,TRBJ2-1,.,CASSLDGLGQALYNEQFF,TGCGCCAGCAGCTTGGACGGTTTGGGGCAGGCCCTCTACAATGAGCAGTTCTTC
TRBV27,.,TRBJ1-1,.,CASSSWGQMNTEAFF,TGTGCCAGCAGTTCTTGGGGGCAAATGAACACTGAAGCTTTCTTT
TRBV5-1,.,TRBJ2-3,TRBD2,CASSKTSGGPDTQYF,TGCGCCAGCAGCAAGACTAGCGGGGGGCCAGATACGCAGTATTTT
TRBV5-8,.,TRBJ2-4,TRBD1,CASSLGGQVGGKNIQYF,TGTGCCAGCAGCTTGGGTGGACAGGTCGGTGGTAAAAACATTCAGTACTTC
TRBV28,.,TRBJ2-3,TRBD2,CASRATSGGTDTQYF,TGTGCCAGCAGGGCGACTAGCGGGGGCACAGATACGCAGTATTTT
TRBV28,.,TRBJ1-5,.,CASRPYNQPQHF,TGTGCCAGCCGGCCCTACAATCAGCCCCAGCATTTT
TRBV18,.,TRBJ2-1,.,CASSPSRLTYNEQFF,TGTGCCAGCTCACCATCCCGCCTAACGTACAATGAGCAGTTCTTC
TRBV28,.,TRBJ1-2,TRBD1,CASSLPPTPDRTNYGYTF,TGTGCCAGCAGTTTACCCCCCACGCCGGACAGGACTAACTATGGCTACACCTTC
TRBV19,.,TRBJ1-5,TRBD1,CASSIEGQGNQPQHF,TGTGCCAGTAGTATCGAGGGACAGGGCAATCAGCCCCAGCATTTT
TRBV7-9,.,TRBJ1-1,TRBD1,CASTIVGQGKANTEAFF,TGTGCCAGCACCATAGTCGGACAGGGTAAGGCGAACACTGAAGCTTTCTTT
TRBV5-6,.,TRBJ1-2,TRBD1,CASNRLETGSHYGYTF,TGTGCCAGCAACAGGCTGGAGACAGGGAGTCACTATGGCTACACCTTC
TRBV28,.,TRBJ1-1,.,CASRRPGPPYTEAFF,TGTGCCAGCAGGCGCCCCGGGCCCCCTTACACTGAAGCTTTCTTT
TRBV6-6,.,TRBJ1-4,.,CASRPGLLYEKLFF,TGTGCCAGCAGGCCCGGACTGCTTTATGAAAAACTGTTTTTT
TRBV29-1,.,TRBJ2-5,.,CSGRKGTGAWETQYF,TGCAGCGGGCGAAAGGGGACGGGGGCATGGGAGACCCAGTACTTC
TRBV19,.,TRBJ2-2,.,CASSPQGTGELFF,TGTGCCAGTAGTCCCCAGGGAACCGGGGAGCTGTTTTTT
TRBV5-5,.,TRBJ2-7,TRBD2,CASSSTSGGSYEQYF,TGTGCCAGCAGCTCGACTAGCGGGGGCTCCTACGAGCAGTACTTC
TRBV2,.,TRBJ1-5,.,CASSEGTNSNQPQHF,TGTGCCAGCAGTGAAGGGACAAATAGCAATCAGCCCCAGCATTTT
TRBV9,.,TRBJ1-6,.,CASSVEPAGTVNSPLHF,TGTGCCAGCAGCGTAGAACCCGCCGGGACGGTAAATTCACCCCTCCACTTT
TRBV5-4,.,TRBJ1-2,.,CASSLERFGYTF,TGTGCCAGCAGCTTAGAACGGTTTGGCTACACCTTC
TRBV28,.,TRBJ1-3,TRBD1,CASRGQGAGNTIYF,TGTGCCAGCAGGGGACAGGGGGCTGGAAACACCATATATTTT
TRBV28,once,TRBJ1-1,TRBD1,CASSKTGGDTEAFF,TGTGCCAGCAGTAAAACAGGGGGGGACACTGAAGCTTTCTTT
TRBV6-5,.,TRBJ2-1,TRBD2,CASSQYAGGPRFF,TGTGCCAGCAGTCAATATGCGGGGGGCCCCCGGTTCTTC
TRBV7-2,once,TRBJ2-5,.,CASSLARMGTQYF,TGTGCCAGCAGCTTAGCCAGGATGGGGACCCAGTACTTC
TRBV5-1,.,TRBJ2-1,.,CASRDVSSYNEQFF,TGCGCCAGCCGTGACGTGAGCTCCTACAATGAGCAGTTCTTC
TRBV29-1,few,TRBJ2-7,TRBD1,CSVEMGQGNSYEQYF,TGCAGCGTTGAAATGGGACAGGGTAATTCCTACGAGCAGTACTTC
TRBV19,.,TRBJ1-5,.,CASRRGSFGNQPQHF,TGTGCCAGTAGACGTGGGTCGTTCGGGAATCAGCCCCAGCATTTT
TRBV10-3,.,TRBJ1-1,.,CAISEGRPNTEAFF,TGTGCCATCAGTGAGGGTCGTCCGAACACTGAAGCTTTCTTT
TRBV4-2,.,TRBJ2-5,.,CASSQGAGETQYF,TGTGCCAGCAGCCAAGGGGCGGGAGAGACCCAGTACTTC
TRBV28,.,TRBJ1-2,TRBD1,CASRLGQGINYGYTF,TGTGCCAGCAGGTTGGGACAGGGCATTAACTATGGCTACACCTTC
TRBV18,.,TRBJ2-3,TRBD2,CASSPRVSGVTDTQYF,TGTGCCAGCTCACCACGGGTTAGCGGGGTTACAGATACGCAGTATTTT
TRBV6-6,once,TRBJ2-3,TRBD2,CASAGTNTDTQYF,TGTGCCAGCGCGGGGACTAACACAGATACGCAGTATTTT
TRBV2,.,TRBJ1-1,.,CASSALENTEAFF,TGTGCCAGCAGTGCGCTTGAGAACACTGAAGCTTTCTTT
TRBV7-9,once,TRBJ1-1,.,CASSLTARRGTEAFF,TGTGCCAGCAGCTTAACGGCACGCAGGGGCACTGAAGCTTTCTTT
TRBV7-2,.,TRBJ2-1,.,CASSLDGGLRVEQFF,TGTGCCAGCAGCTTAGACGGGGGCCTAAGGGTCGAGCAGTTCTTC
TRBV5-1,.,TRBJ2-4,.,CASSLDPAGGLKNIQYF,TGCGCCAGCAGCTTGGATCCCGCAGGGGGGCTCAAAAACATTCAGTACTTC
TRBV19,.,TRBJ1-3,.,CASSRDSGNTIYF,TGTGCCAGTAGTCGGGACTCTGGAAACACCATATATTTT
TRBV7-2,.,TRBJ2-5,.,CASSLKWGAEETQYF,TGTGCCAGCAGCCTTAAGTGGGGCGCCGAAGAGACCCAGTACTTC
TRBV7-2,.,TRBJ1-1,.,CASNTGSPTEAFF,TGTGCCAGCAACACAGGTAGTCCCACTGAAGCTTTCTTT
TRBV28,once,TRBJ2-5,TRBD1,CASTRGTGRGETQYF,TGTGCCAGCACTAGGGGGACAGGTCGTGGAGAGACCCAGTACTTC
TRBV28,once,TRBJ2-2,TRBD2,CASTVAGGGTGELFF,TGTGCCAGCACCGTAGCGGGGGGCGGCACCGGGGAGCTGTTTTTT
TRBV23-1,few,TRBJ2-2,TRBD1,CASSPLTGVKKTGELFF,TGCGCCAGCAGTCCTTTAACAGGGGTAAAGAAAACCGGGGAGCTGTTTTTT
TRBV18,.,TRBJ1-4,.,CASSPSGIRVGDNEKLFF,TGTGCCAGCTCACCAAGCGGGATTCGGGTCGGTGATAATGAAAAACTGTTTTTT
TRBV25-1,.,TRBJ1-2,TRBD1,CASSEYMGDRGREGGYTF,TGTGCCAGCAGTGAATATATGGGTGACAGGGGGCGTGAAGGTGGCTACACCTTC
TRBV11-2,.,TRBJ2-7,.,CASSLRTGPYEQYF,TGTGCCAGCAGCTTAAGGACGGGACCCTACGAGCAGTACTTC
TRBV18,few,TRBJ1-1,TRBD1,CASSLGQGEGAFF,TGTGCCAGCTCGTTGGGACAGGGCGAGGGAGCTTTCTTT
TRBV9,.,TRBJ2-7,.,CASSVGGTIYEQYF,TGTGCCAGCAGCGTAGGGGGCACGATCTACGAGCAGTACTTC
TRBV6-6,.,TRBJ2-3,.,CASSGTSAQDTDTQYF,TGTGCCAGCAGTGGGACAAGTGCGCAGGACACAGATACGCAGTATTTT
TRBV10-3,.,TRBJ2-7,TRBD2,CAINELAGTEQYF,TGTGCCATCAACGAACTAGCGGGAACCGAGCAGTACTTC
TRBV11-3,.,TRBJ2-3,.,CASSLAASTDTQYF,TGTGCCAGCAGCTTAGCGGCTAGCACAGATACGCAGTATTTT
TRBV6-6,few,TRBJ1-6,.,CASSYSSYNSPLHF,TGTGCCAGCAGTTATAGCTCCTATAATTCACCCCTCCACTTT